This is a list of T cell receptor beta chains from one sample in a study of blood T cell repertoires in COVID-19. Sequenced by immunoSEQ multiplex PCR; TCRdb stores in-frame clones only, minus some. Among about 180,000 clones listed, roughly 83% were seen once. Sequenced material: peripheral blood. Receptors were obtained from a woman aged 40 to 55 with COVID-19, enrolled during active disease. CDR3s include the opening cysteine and the closing phenylalanine or tryptophan. D genes are given only for firm matches. Size values are once, few and many counts, or a class for expanded clones, and some rows have none.

j_call: TRBJ2-6
clone_size: few
v_call: TRBV5-1
d_call: .
cdr3_nt: TGCGCCAGCATCCCGACTCCTGGGGCCAACGTCCTGACTTTC
cdr3_aa: CASIPTPGANVLTF

j_call: TRBJ1-5
clone_size: .
v_call: TRBV6-5
d_call: .
cdr3_nt: TGTGCCAGCAGAGTTATCATCGGGGGTAATCAGCCCCAGCATTTT
cdr3_aa: CASRVIIGGNQPQHF

j_call: TRBJ2-7
clone_size: .
v_call: TRBV28
d_call: TRBD1
cdr3_nt: TGTGCCAGCAGTTTCCGGGACAGGGCATTTGTCCCCCCCTACGAGCAGTACTTC
cdr3_aa: CASSFRDRAFVPPYEQYF

j_call: TRBJ1-4
clone_size: .
v_call: TRBV7-6
d_call: TRBD1
cdr3_nt: TGTGCCAGCAGCTCAGGGACAGGGGGCATCTATCAGGGTGAAAAACTGTTTTTT
cdr3_aa: CASSSGTGGIYQGEKLFF

j_call: TRBJ2-5
clone_size: .
v_call: TRBV18
d_call: TRBD2
cdr3_nt: TGTGCCAGCTCACGCGATACAAGGACGGGGGGTAGGAAGACCCAGTACTTC
cdr3_aa: CASSRDTRTGGRKTQYF

j_call: TRBJ1-5
clone_size: .
v_call: TRBV5-8
d_call: .
cdr3_nt: TGTGCCAGCAGCTTTTCGGGGGGCATGGTCCAGCCCCAGCATTTT
cdr3_aa: CASSFSGGMVQPQHF

j_call: TRBJ2-7
clone_size: .
v_call: TRBV28
d_call: TRBD2
cdr3_nt: TGTGCCACCCGAAGGCTAGCGGGAAGAGACGAGCAGTACTTC
cdr3_aa: CATRRLAGRDEQYF

j_call: TRBJ1-4
clone_size: .
v_call: TRBV6-1
d_call: TRBD1
cdr3_nt: TGTGCCAGCAGTGAAAGAGGACAGGGGGCGAGGGAAAAACTGTTTTTT
cdr3_aa: CASSERGQGAREKLFF

j_call: TRBJ2-7
clone_size: .
v_call: TRBV12-3/TRBV12-4
d_call: .
cdr3_nt: TGTGCCAGCACCGGTAGCTCCTACGAGCAGTACTTC
cdr3_aa: CASTGSSYEQYF

j_call: TRBJ1-5
clone_size: few
v_call: TRBV27
d_call: TRBD1
cdr3_nt: TGTGCCAGTACCAGGGGGGCTAATCAGCCCCAGCATTTT
cdr3_aa: CASTRGANQPQHF

j_call: TRBJ1-4
clone_size: .
v_call: TRBV7-9
d_call: .
cdr3_nt: TGTGCCAGCAGCTTGGCCAACTCCCCGACGGGACTGTTTTTT
cdr3_aa: CASSLANSPTGLFF

j_call: TRBJ2-3
clone_size: .
v_call: TRBV11-3
d_call: TRBD2
cdr3_nt: TGTGCCAGCAGCCTTTACGGGACTAGCGGCAGGGATACGCAGTATTTT
cdr3_aa: CASSLYGTSGRDTQYF

j_call: TRBJ1-1
clone_size: .
v_call: TRBV28
d_call: TRBD1
cdr3_nt: TGTGCCACCGTAGACAGGGGGACTGAAGCTTTCTTT
cdr3_aa: CATVDRGTEAFF

j_call: TRBJ2-2
clone_size: once
v_call: TRBV11-3
d_call: .
cdr3_nt: TGTGCCAGCAGCTTAGTTCGGGGGGCAAACACCGGGGAGCTGTTTTTT
cdr3_aa: CASSLVRGANTGELFF

j_call: TRBJ1-1
clone_size: few
v_call: TRBV4-1
d_call: .
cdr3_nt: TGCGCCAGCAGCACGGACAGATACACTGAAGCTTTCTTT
cdr3_aa: CASSTDRYTEAFF

j_call: TRBJ2-5
clone_size: .
v_call: TRBV11-2
d_call: .
cdr3_nt: TGTGCCAGCAGCTCCAAGCAATACCAAGAGACCCAGTACTTC
cdr3_aa: CASSSKQYQETQYF

j_call: TRBJ1-1
clone_size: .
v_call: TRBV28
d_call: .
cdr3_nt: TGTGCCAGCAGCCAATTAGACAGGAACACTGAAGCTTTCTTT
cdr3_aa: CASSQLDRNTEAFF

j_call: TRBJ1-5
clone_size: .
v_call: TRBV28
d_call: .
cdr3_nt: TGTGCCAGCAGACTCGGGACTGAGACTTCTAATCAGCCCCAGCATTTT
cdr3_aa: CASRLGTETSNQPQHF

j_call: TRBJ2-3
clone_size: .
v_call: TRBV2
d_call: TRBD2
cdr3_nt: TGTGCCAGCAAGAGTGGCGGGGGATGGGATACGCAGTATTTT
cdr3_aa: CASKSGGGWDTQYF

j_call: TRBJ1-2
clone_size: .
v_call: TRBV6-6
d_call: .
cdr3_nt: TGTGCCAGCAGTCCCCCAGGGGATTATGGCTACACCTTC
cdr3_aa: CASSPPGDYGYTF

j_call: TRBJ1-1
clone_size: .
v_call: TRBV20-1
d_call: .
cdr3_nt: TGCAGTGCCTCGGACGGGGGTGAAGCTTTCTTT
cdr3_aa: CSASDGGEAFF

j_call: TRBJ2-5
clone_size: .
v_call: TRBV6-6
d_call: .
cdr3_nt: TGTGCCAGCAGAACCCGGGACTGGCAAGAGACCCAGTACTTC
cdr3_aa: CASRTRDWQETQYF

j_call: TRBJ1-3
clone_size: .
v_call: TRBV5-1
d_call: TRBD1
cdr3_nt: TGCGCCAGCAGCTTGGCGACAGGGGGTAGCTCTGGAAACACCATATATTTT
cdr3_aa: CASSLATGGSSGNTIYF

j_call: TRBJ2-3
clone_size: few
v_call: TRBV11-3
d_call: .
cdr3_nt: TGTGCCAGCAGCTCGAGAGATACGCAGTATTTT
cdr3_aa: CASSSRDTQYF

j_call: TRBJ1-2
clone_size: .
v_call: TRBV7-2
d_call: .
cdr3_nt: TGTGCCAGCAGCTTAGAGCAGGGTTTCTATGGCTACACCTTC
cdr3_aa: CASSLEQGFYGYTF

j_call: TRBJ1-2
clone_size: .
v_call: TRBV4-1
d_call: TRBD1
cdr3_nt: TGCGCCAGCAGCCAAGACCCGGGGACAGCCTCGAACTATGGCTACACCTTC
cdr3_aa: CASSQDPGTASNYGYTF

j_call: TRBJ2-1
clone_size: medium-sized
v_call: TRBV7-9
d_call: .
cdr3_nt: TGTGCCAGCAGCCATAGTTTGGACAGCTCCTACAATGAGCAGTTCTTC
cdr3_aa: CASSHSLDSSYNEQFF

j_call: TRBJ1-2
clone_size: .
v_call: TRBV5-4
d_call: .
cdr3_nt: TGTGCCAGCAGCACCGCGGACACGGGCTATGGCTACACCTTC
cdr3_aa: CASSTADTGYGYTF

j_call: TRBJ2-2
clone_size: .
v_call: TRBV5-6
d_call: .
cdr3_nt: TGTGCCAGCAGCCGCCGGTTTGGCGGGGAGCTGTTTTTT
cdr3_aa: CASSRRFGGELFF

j_call: TRBJ2-2
clone_size: .
v_call: TRBV2
d_call: TRBD2
cdr3_nt: TGTGCCAGCAGCCGAACTAGCGTTGGCACCGGGGAGCTGTTTTTT
cdr3_aa: CASSRTSVGTGELFF

j_call: TRBJ1-3
clone_size: few
v_call: TRBV12-5
d_call: .
cdr3_nt: TGTGCTAGTGGAGGAGGGCTCACCATATATTTT
cdr3_aa: CASGGGLTIYF

j_call: TRBJ2-7
clone_size: once
v_call: TRBV4-1
d_call: TRBD2
cdr3_nt: TGCGCCAGCAGCCAAGACGGGCTAGCGGGAGTTGACCGCGAGCAGTACTTC
cdr3_aa: CASSQDGLAGVDREQYF

j_call: TRBJ1-1
clone_size: .
v_call: TRBV6-4
d_call: TRBD1
cdr3_nt: TGTGCCAGCAGGGCCTCAACAGGGGGAAGGCCTGACACTGAAGCTTTCTTT
cdr3_aa: CASRASTGGRPDTEAFF

j_call: TRBJ2-7
clone_size: .
v_call: TRBV13
d_call: .
cdr3_nt: TGTGCCAGCAGCTCCCGACTTTTGAGCTCCTACGAGCAGTACTTC
cdr3_aa: CASSSRLLSSYEQYF

j_call: TRBJ2-7
clone_size: .
v_call: TRBV7-2
d_call: .
cdr3_nt: TGTGCCAGCGGACTACCGGGACAGAGCTCCTACGAGCAGTACTTC
cdr3_aa: CASGLPGQSSYEQYF

j_call: TRBJ1-5
clone_size: .
v_call: TRBV10-2
d_call: TRBD1
cdr3_nt: TGCGCCAGCAGTGTACAATCAGGGGGCGGGCAGCCCCAGCATTTT
cdr3_aa: CASSVQSGGGQPQHF